The clone carrying this TCR beta chain was counted once. Its cognate antigen is unknown. This entry belongs to a study of cytomegalovirus exposure and HLA in healthy donors. It was with 60 Vbeta and 13 Jbeta primers that the PCR ran. Sequenced by immunoSEQ multiplex PCR; TCRdb stores in-frame clones only, minus some. The table has approximately 150,000 clones, approximately 82% seen once. Notes on the study in general: Among CMV-associated TCR beta chains, most appeared HLA-restricted in a later analysis.

All the people who gave samples were healthy bone marrow donors. Germline V gives CDR1 SGHVS, CDR2 FQNEAQ. V dropped 3 bases and J dropped 5 bases, with 11 bases sitting between them. The CDR3 runs to 13 residues. The chain joins TRBV7-8 to TRBJ2-7, with D perhaps matching TRBD1 (6 bases). Sequencing was done on a sample of PBMCs. This TCR was sampled from a woman aged 60-70 years in good health and CMV-seropositive. The CDR3: CASSFGQINEQYF. The CDR3 DNA is TGTGCCAGCAGCTTCGGACAGATTAACGAGCAGTACTTC.